This T cell receptor beta chain was recorded in a study of cytomegalovirus exposure and HLA in healthy donors (dated by TCRdb to 2016 to 2017). General notes on the study: An earlier analysis of 587 of the donors reported about 260 Gb of sequence data and 95 million to 140 million unique TCR beta sequences obtained from about 180 million T cells. An early release that covered about 640 HLA-typed donors contained about 300 gigabases of sequencing data and 70 million to 100 million unique TCR sequences. Of the 398 genotyped donors, over 70% fell in the genetic ancestry cluster associated with self-reported Caucasian donors. The aim of the study was to test whether cataloging public T cell receptors could identify signatures of past pathogen exposure. The study profiled the T cell repertoires of 550 to 700 subjects by immunosequencing and related them to cytomegalovirus serostatus. A separate validation cohort of about 110 different subjects was used in addition to the roughly 620-subject first cohort. The study combined high-throughput TCR immunosequencing, statistical association of individual TCRs with disease status, and machine learning to predict cytomegalovirus infection status. In a later analysis, previously published TCR beta repertoires from 550 to 700 donors were re-analyzed and high-resolution HLA genotyping was added so that TCR occurrence patterns could be studied. Rather than using new phenotypic data, the later analysis identified candidate immune exposures from TCR beta sequences and from how often those sequences occurred across donors. In an earlier analysis of 587 of the donors, high-throughput TCR beta sequencing was used to judge whether each TCR beta V gene segment behaved as functional or pseudogenic. Donor age, sex, ethnicity and CMV serostatus were compiled together with the repertoire data. A later genetic analysis took genome-wide SNP genotypes for 398 of the 666 donors and used that subset as a discovery cohort. Every discovery cohort repertoire had been produced on one sequencing platform. HLA typing covered class I and class II loci at four-digit resolution. Typing coverage varied by locus: 629-630 donors for A, B, C, DRB1 and DQB1; about 520 for DQA1; more than 600 for DPA1; around 450 for DPB1. Because of strong linkage in the cohort, roughly five DR-DQ haplotypes were treated as single units for association and clustering. Across some 400 genotyped donors of the cohort, an average of about 240,000 unique TCR beta nucleotide sequences per donor were sequenced, and around 20% of those sequences were non-productive.

Paper-wide results and their limitations: A further reported finding was that TCR beta sequences accurately predicted the HLA-A and HLA-B alleles for most subjects in the first cohort. The sequencing pipeline was judged likely to have produced a cluster of highly shared sequence variants as a technical artifact. The authors suggested that the approach could potentially be extended to other disease states and immunological phenotypes. Most CMV-associated TCR beta chains appeared to be HLA-restricted in a later analysis, and the HLA associations seemed to be driven largely by CMV exposure. HLA typing was unavailable for some donors at each locus, so association tests used only the typed subset. According to a later analysis, TCR association rates differed among HLA loci, with DRB1 alleles showing the most associated TCRs and HLA-C alleles showing the fewest. Broadly in line with IMGT annotations, most TCR beta V segments showed up in productive rearrangements about 87% or about 30% of the time in an earlier analysis of 450 to 750 of the donors. Roughly uniform sequencing depth across donors was assumed in presence/absence analyses, although this assumption may not hold. When HLA alleles, especially DR and DQ, strongly co-occurred, attributing TCR associations to individual alleles was difficult. In vitro tests confirmed that a few of the cytomegalovirus-associated TCR beta chains recognize cytomegalovirus antigens. According to a later analysis, parvovirus B19, influenza, CMV and Epstein-Barr virus appeared linked to several top co-occurrence clusters. In a later analysis, HLA-associated TCR beta chains were found to be more clonally expanded and to have lower generation probabilities than equally common non-associated chains. CMV serostatus was the only immune exposure information available for the cohort. In both the original and validation cohorts, the classifier was reported to diagnose cytomegalovirus status with high specificity and sensitivity. Linkage disequilibrium might explain the correlated functional status among segregating V segments, but an unknown experimental factor could not be ruled out. In this cohort, only TCR beta chains were sequenced, and detectable features were limited by the absence of alpha or paired-chain data. A total of fewer than 200 TCR beta chains were listed by the study as associated with cytomegalovirus. A later genetic analysis reported fewer N-insertions in productive TCRs among donors in an Asian-associated ancestry cluster than the roughly 650-donor mean. A later genetic analysis associated a missense DCLRE1C variant with V-gene and J-gene trimming of TCR beta chains, and an independent cohort replicated the association. A later analysis associated about 18,000 TCR beta sequences with specific HLA alleles at a false discovery rate of 0.05. Across donors, most TCR sequences were observed very rarely, whereas some public TCRs were present in many individuals. The earlier analysis of a few hundred of the donors excluded fewer than 20 rarely observed V segments, including chromosome 9 orphons, because counts were too low.

Only a few counts were recorded for this clone. Its antigen is currently not known. No much larger clone exists at a distance of one base, and base qualities are not known. The cohort was made up of about 610 healthy bone marrow donors. At the time of sampling, every cohort member was nominally healthy, though immune exposures that went unrecorded were likely present. The donor was CMV seronegative and belonged to the group of around 350 seronegative cohort members. A peripheral blood sample was collected from each donor, and TCR beta sequencing was performed on peripheral blood mononuclear cells. Genomic DNA was extracted from the blood cell samples with the Qiagen DNeasy Blood Extraction Kit. Library preparation used the immunoSEQ multiplex PCR assay. For the multiplex PCR, a mixture combining 60 forward primers for TCR Vbeta segments and 13 reverse primers for TCR Jbeta segments was used. A multiplex PCR assay on genomic DNA amplified the CDR3 region of rearranged TCR beta genes. On the Illumina HiSeq System, the amplified TCR beta libraries were sequenced as 87-base-pair reads. The original pipeline was this. In a later analysis, tens of millions of unique TCR beta chains were counted across the 500 to 850 repertoires, and roughly 11 million of these chains were shared by at least two donors. A nearest-neighbor algorithm error-corrected the raw reads and collapsed the reads into unique sequences, merging closely related sequences to remove PCR and sequencing errors. Alignment of CDR3 sequences to IMGT reference sequences was used to assign V, D and J gene segments. Each retained sequence needed at least a six-nucleotide match to both a V gene segment and a J gene segment. A rearrangement was called productive if the CDR3 had no stop codons and remained in frame with V and J, and every other rearrangement was called non-productive. CDR3 was defined according to IMGT convention as the region running from the second conserved V-encoded cysteine to the conserved J-encoded phenylalanine. The earlier analysis of 450 to 750 of the donors excluded any sequence lacking an unambiguous match to a single V gene segment. An earlier analysis of 500 to 600 of the donors classified V segments as functional when productive rearrangements were above 56.7% and as segregating when the standard deviation between donors was above 5%. To diagnose cytomegalovirus status from the catalog of TCR beta chain sequences, a statistical classification framework was built. In a later analysis, V and J genes were assigned by comparing TCR nucleotide sequences against IMGT/GENE-DB human TR gene sequences. Using the TCRdist pipeline, a later analysis assigned CDR3 sequences along with most-parsimonious VDJ recombination scenarios. In a later analysis, every TCR beta chain was defined by the combination of its CDR3 amino acid sequence and its V-gene family, and reads without a unique V-gene family were dropped. To address suspected cross-contamination and a sequencing artifact, a later analysis removed 592 highly shared, low-generation-probability nucleotide sequences. For each public chain, a later analysis derived a clonal expansion index from normalized ranks of inferred template counts within each repertoire. Generation probabilities in a later analysis came from a VDJ recombination model fitted to out-of-frame rearrangements, and those results were checked against IGoR. Hypergeometric tests were used in a later analysis to score TCR-TCR, TCR-HLA and TCR-CMV co-occurrence, with a repertoire-size bias correction applied to the TCR pairs. To estimate false discovery rates, a later analysis permuted the HLA or CMV assignments 20 times. A later analysis grouped co-occurring TCRs with DBSCAN, adding TCRdist sequence similarity when clustering within HLA-allele-positive subsets. For co-occurrence clustering, repertoires with fewer than 30,000 or more than 120,000 public chains were excluded, along with several repertoires with anomalous nucleotide sharing. TCRdb holds this immuneACCESS table with in-frame rearrangements only. Some clones are missing; in checked studies, unresolved V genes explain under half, and the rest has no known cause. That table supplies the V and J calls and clone size; D and trimming were determined from the DNA. This sample comprises some 160,000 clones, around nine tenths of them detected only once. The ten largest clonotypes hold about 2% of the sample.

The sample was PBMCs. This TCR came from a woman aged 18-35 years in good health and CMV-seronegative.

The sequenced DNA: TGTGCCATCAGTGGACAGCATAACTATGGCTACACCTTC. It is translated as CAISGQHNYGYTF. The chain is made from TRBV10-3 and TRBJ1-2; D gene: possibly TRBD1, on 5 matching bases. The germline V gene yields ENHRY for CDR1 and SYGVKD for CDR2. V sheds 4 bases and J sheds 1 base, leaving 7 bases between their ends. The CDR3 has 13 amino acids, counting the end cysteine and phenylalanine. Just the 39-base CDR3 DNA is kept, in frame starting at base 1.